The clone carrying this T cell receptor beta chain came up many times. This sample is drawn from a study of T cells in Graves' hyperthyroidism and ophthalmopathy. Study in general: Blood from the periphery was taken at initial diagnosis, before any treatment.

V dropped 6 bases and J dropped 6; count of bases not matched to a gene: 11. CDR1 and CDR2 (germline): SGHVS, FQNEAQ. The CDR3 runs to 14 residues. Template material for amplifying TCR beta CDR3 regions consisted of RNA transcripts. RT-PCR in the first round (using the HTBI primer set) targeted the TCR CDR3. Via MiXCR, TCRdb re-called the multiplex PCR reads, giving one row per CDR3 protein. This sample has 500,000 to 650,000 distinct CDR3 sequences, with roughly 18% found just once. Ophthalmopathy patients showed a Clinical Activity Score of at least 3, NOSPECS grade of at least 4 and duration under 3 months.

The sequence was collected from a woman aged 18-29 years with Graves' ophthalmopathy. This chain uses TRBV7-8 with TRBJ2-7, with 7 positions matching TRBD1. Sequencing was carried out using blood. The CDR3 loop reads CASSWATGVGEQYF. Here the CDR3 DNA reads TGTGCCAGCAGTTGGGCTACAGGGGTTGGCGAGCAGTACTTC.